Listed below are T cell receptor beta chains from one sample, sequenced in a study of blood T cell repertoires in COVID-19. Profiling relied on immunoSEQ multiplex PCR, and the TCRdb table lists in-frame clones only, not all of them. The sample yields 68,000 or so clones, roughly 87% seen once. Sequencing was done on a sample of peripheral blood. Source of these receptors: a woman in her 50s with COVID-19, enrolled during active disease. Both conserved end residues are part of each CDR3. Each record gives: clone size, D gene, V gene, J gene, CDR3 protein, CDR3 DNA. D genes are given only for firm matches. Size is stated for part of the rows, as once, few or many counts, or as a class when the clone is expanded.

>once|-|TRBV2|TRBJ1-5
CASSLSNQPQHF
TGTGCCAGCAGTCTTAGCAATCAGCCCCAGCATTTT
>once|-|TRBV29-1|TRBJ2-1
CSVGRGSGYNEQFF
TGCAGCGTTGGTAGGGGTAGCGGCTACAATGAGCAGTTCTTC
>-|TRBD1|TRBV24-1|TRBJ2-1
CATRDRVYNEQFF
TGTGCCACCCGGGACAGGGTTTACAATGAGCAGTTCTTC
>-|TRBD1|TRBV28|TRBJ2-3
CASSLQGASSTDTQYF
TGTGCCAGCAGTCTTCAGGGGGCGTCTAGCACAGATACGCAGTATTTT
>-|-|TRBV5-1|TRBJ1-1
CASSLEGVITEAFF
TGCGCCAGCAGCTTGGAAGGGGTAATAACTGAAGCTTTCTTT
>-|TRBD1|TRBV5-5|TRBJ1-5
CASTLTGLSNQPQHF
TGTGCCAGCACCTTGACAGGGCTCAGCAATCAGCCCCAGCATTTT
>-|-|TRBV25-1|TRBJ2-3
CASSDRSTDTQYF
TGTGCCAGCAGTGACAGGAGCACAGATACGCAGTATTTT
>-|TRBD1|TRBV11-3|TRBJ2-1
CASSSGTGDYVEQFF
TGTGCCAGCAGCTCCGGGACAGGGGACTATGTTGAGCAGTTCTTC
>few|-|TRBV9|TRBJ1-6
CASSVGGEGSPLHF
TGTGCCAGCAGCGTAGGAGGGGAGGGTTCACCCCTCCACTTT
>-|-|TRBV4-1|TRBJ2-2
CASSAPRGNTGELFF
TGCGCCAGCAGCGCCCCAAGGGGGAACACCGGGGAGCTGTTTTTT
>-|-|TRBV19|TRBJ2-1
CASSILAYNEQFF
TGTGCCAGTAGTATACTAGCGTACAATGAGCAGTTCTTC
>-|TRBD1|TRBV29-1|TRBJ2-7
CSVEDLDSDRGRYEQYF
TGCAGCGTTGAAGATCTCGACTCGGACAGGGGACGGTACGAGCAGTACTTC
>-|TRBD1|TRBV28|TRBJ2-1
CASGRQGAPREQFF
TGTGCCAGCGGGAGACAGGGGGCGCCGAGAGAGCAGTTCTTC
>-|TRBD1|TRBV5-4|TRBJ1-2
CASNSGQDYGYTF
TGTGCCAGCAACTCGGGACAGGACTATGGCTACACCTTC
>-|TRBD2|TRBV30|TRBJ2-7
CACWTGGGFYEQYF
TGTGCCTGCTGGACTGGGGGGGGGTTCTACGAGCAGTACTTC
>-|-|TRBV7-8|TRBJ2-2
CASSLYRRGAGELFF
TGTGCCAGCAGCCTGTACCGCCGCGGGGCCGGGGAGCTGTTTTTT
>-|TRBD1|TRBV4-2|TRBJ2-1
CASSQALRPRQGAQNEQFF
TGTGCCAGCAGCCAGGCCCTCCGCCCCCGACAGGGGGCGCAAAATGAGCAGTTCTTC
>-|TRBD2|TRBV30|TRBJ2-1
CAWSVSGSGEHNEQFF
TGTGCCTGGAGTGTAAGCGGGAGCGGGGAGCACAATGAGCAGTTCTTC
>-|-|TRBV28|TRBJ1-2
CATRPRYSEGYTF
TGTGCCACCCGTCCGCGATATTCCGAGGGCTACACCTTC
>-|TRBD2|TRBV7-2|TRBJ2-2
CASSLAGTSAAGELFF
TGTGCCAGCAGCTTAGCGGGGACTAGCGCTGCCGGGGAGCTGTTTTTT
>-|-|TRBV28|TRBJ1-1
CATMYYRGASTEAFF
TGTGCCACCATGTACTATCGGGGGGCAAGTACTGAAGCTTTCTTT
>few|TRBD2|TRBV13|TRBJ2-7
CASSLGTSVSYEQYF
TGTGCCAGCAGTTTAGGGACTAGCGTCTCCTACGAGCAGTACTTC
>-|-|TRBV24-1|TRBJ1-1
CATSDPRGDTEAFF
TGTGCCACCAGTGATCCTAGAGGAGACACTGAAGCTTTCTTT
>-|TRBD1|TRBV5-1|TRBJ1-4
CASRTGGDEKLFF
TGCGCCAGCAGGACAGGGGGGGACGAAAAACTGTTTTTT